The next 25 T cell receptor beta chains were all read from a single sample in a study of cytomegalovirus exposure and HLA in healthy donors. Researchers ran the PCR with 60 Vbeta and 13 Jbeta primers. Method: immunoSEQ multiplex PCR; TCRdb's copy keeps in-frame clones and lacks some. Of about 170,000 clones in the sample, 85% are singletons; the top ten hold 1%. The sequenced sample was PBMCs. Source of these receptors: a boy aged 2 to 9 in good health and CMV-seronegative.

This chain uses TRBV12-5 with TRBJ1-2, with D possibly TRBD1 on 5 matching bases. Trimming stripped 0 bases from V and 8 bases from J, with 16 bases between. Germline V gene data show CDR1 as LGHNT and CDR2 as FRNRAP. The CDR3 has 15 residues. CDR3 amino acids: CASGLVTGREEGYTF. CDR3 nucleotides: TGTGCTAGTGGTTTGGTCACTGGCAGGGAGGAAGGCTACACCTTC.

This chain's CDR3 is CSGQGNSQYF. Written as DNA, the CDR3 is TGCAGTGGACAGGGAAACTCCCAGTACTTC. This chain links TRBV20-1 with TRBJ2-5, with 7 nucleotides matching TRBD1. Per the germline V gene, CDR1 is DFQATT and CDR2 is SNEGSKA (reference sequence). The CDR3 is 10 amino acids. V was clipped by 7 bases and J by 9 bases; unmatched bases: 5.

As to this clone: This sample also contains other DNA sequences that code for the same CDR3. This chain uses TRBV18 with TRBJ1-1; 9 bases fit TRBD1. V lost 3 bases, J lost 2 bases, and 4 bases stayed unmatched. The CDR3 runs 15 residues. Germline V gene data show CDR1 as KGHSH and CDR2 as LQKENI. CDR3 amino acids: CASSPKGQGNTEAFF. The CDR3 DNA sequence: TGTGCCAGCTCACCCAAGGGACAGGGTAACACTGAAGCTTTCTTT.

This CDR3 reads CATSRGPTDTQYF. CDR3 DNA: TGTGCCACCAGCAGGGGGCCCACAGATACGCAGTATTTT. V and J are TRBV15 and TRBJ2-3; weak D call: TRBD1 (5 bases). This CDR3 is built from 13 residues. V lost 3 bases and J 2 bases, leaving 6 bases between the germline ends. Germline V gives CDR1 LNHNV, CDR2 YYDKDF (reference sequence).

The DNA of the CDR3 is TGTGCCACCAGTCCGATAATAGCGGGAGTATACACAGATACGCAGTATTTT. It codes for CATSPIIAGVYTDTQYF. The chain combines TRBV15 with TRBJ2-3, with 9 bases identical to TRBD2. The CDR3 is 17 amino acids. Germline V gene lookup returns CDR1 LNHNV and CDR2 YYDKDF (reference sequence). V was pared by 6 bases and J by 2 bases, with 12 bases of the junction left unmatched.

The chain couples TRBV6-1 to TRBJ1-2; D is ambiguous. Deletions cut 8 bases from V and 5 bases from J, with 15 bases between. This CDR3 spans 13 amino acids. The germline V gene encodes CDR1 MNHNS and CDR2 SASEGT. CDR3 sequence reads: CASAKSGGYGYTF. In DNA, the CDR3 is TGTGCCAGCGCAAAATCAGGTGGTTATGGCTACACCTTC.

This chain connects TRBV9 to TRBJ2-7; 9 bases agree with TRBD1. J lost 4 bases, V lost 6 bases, and 17 bases had no gene match. Germline V lookup: CDR1 SGDLS, CDR2 YYNGEE. There are 17 residues in the CDR3. CDR3 bases: TGTGCCAGCACCCCTACCGCCTGGGACAGGGAACGGTACGAGCAGTACGTC. This encodes CASTPTAWDRERYEQYV.

V gene TRBV28 combines with J gene TRBJ1-5; unclear D gene. The CDR3 runs to 16 residues. The V gene's germline CDR1 is MDHEN and CDR2 SYDVKM. V was clipped by 4 bases and J by 3 bases, with 16 bases between them. The CDR3 coding sequence is TGTGCCAGCAGTTCAGTTATTCTTGGGCCCAATCAGCCCCAGCATTTT. Amino acids: CASSSVILGPNQPQHF.

This chain joins TRBV7-9 and TRBJ1-2; 10 bases align to TRBD1. Per the germline V gene, CDR1 is SEHNR and CDR2 is FQNEAQ (reference sequence). The trim removed 3 bases at V and 8 bases at J, leaving 15 bases unmatched. This CDR3 contains 17 residues. The DNA for the CDR3 is TGTGCCAGCAGCTTTTTGGGACAGGGGTTTTTGGGACAAGGCTACACCTTC. Protein product: CASSFLGQGFLGQGYTF.

The chain uses TRBV19 and TRBJ1-2, with 7 bases aligning to TRBD1. Germline V gene lookup returns CDR1 LNHDA and CDR2 SQIVND (reference sequence). V lost 4 bases and J lost 5; bases outside the gene matches: 1. The CDR3 covers 12 residues. The CDR3 DNA reads TGTGCCAGTAGTACAGGGGGGTATGGCTACACCTTC. Its translation: CASSTGGYGYTF.

Notes on this clone: The same CDR3 arises from other DNA sequences in this sample as well. The chain links TRBV29-1 to TRBJ1-2, with no clear D. The CDR3 is 12 residues long. The V gene's germline CDR1 is SQVTM and CDR2 ANQGSEA. V was trimmed by 3 bases and J by 2 bases, leaving 7 bases between them. CDR3 in DNA: TGCAGCGTTGAGAAGGAGAACTATGGCTACACCTTC. It yields the protein CSVEKENYGYTF.

This clone was counted between two and nine times. The junction does not match germline at one end; this may be a read error. V is TRBV7-9 and J is TRBJ2-1; 10 bases are a match to TRBD1. Germline lookup yields CDR1 SEHNR and CDR2 FQNEAQ (reference sequence). The CDR3 runs to 19 residues. CDR3 DNA sequence: TGTTCCAGCAGCTTAGATTGGACAGGGGGAGTATGGGTAGACAATGAGCAGTTCTTC. Its translation is CSSSLDWTGGVWVDNEQFF.

V is TRBV6-1 and J is TRBJ2-1; 8 bases map to TRBD1. Germline CDR1 reads MNHNS; CDR2 reads SASEGT. The CDR3 is made up of 15 amino acids. After removal of 2 bases from V and 2 bases from J, the junction contained 2 bases not matched to a gene. CDR3: CASSELDRAYNEQFF. The CDR3 DNA follows: TGTGCCAGCAGTGAACTGGACAGGGCCTACAATGAGCAGTTCTTC.

In its sample, this clone was seen a few times. This chain's CDR3 is CATRSTEAFF. The CDR3 nucleotides are TGTGCCACGCGTAGCACTGAAGCTTTCTTT. The V call is TRBV28, the J call TRBJ1-1; D is unclear. Trimming removed 10 bases at V and 4 bases at J, with 7 bases between. CDR1 and CDR2 from the germline V gene are MDHEN and SYDVKM. The CDR3 length is 10 residues.

The V and J genes are TRBV4-1 and TRBJ2-1, with TRBD2 matching 10 bases. The CDR3 extends over 16 amino acids. Unmatched junction bases numbered 14, after V lost 1 base and J lost 14 bases. CDR1 and CDR2 (germline): MGHRA, YSYEKL. The CDR3 reads CASSQVGRLAGDVKFF. DNA for the CDR3: TGCGCCAGCAGCCAAGTAGGACGTCTAGCGGGAGATGTTAAGTTCTTC.

The chain is built from TRBV30 and TRBJ2-2, with 8 bases that match TRBD1. V was pared by 0 bases and J by 4 bases, with 7 bases of the junction left unmatched. This CDR3 region has 16 residues. From germline, CDR1 is GTSNPN and CDR2 SVGIG (reference sequence). The CDR3 spells CAWSVPRTGTTGELFF. The CDR3 nucleotides read TGTGCCTGGAGTGTACCTAGGACAGGGACCACCGGGGAGCTGTTTTTT.

This clone was seen once. The V gene is TRBV10-2, the J gene TRBJ2-1; D call uncertain. Looked up from germline, CDR1 is WSHSY and CDR2 is SAAADI. V lost 6 bases to trimming and J lost 5 bases, with 11 bases between them. The CDR3 has 13 residues. CDR3 protein: CASRRLLNNEQFF. In nucleotides, the CDR3 is TGCGCCAGCAGGCGTCTTTTAAACAATGAGCAGTTCTTC.

This clone showed up just a few times. The V and J genes are TRBV5-6 and TRBJ2-5; 10 bases match TRBD2. CDR3 size: 16 residues. The junction had 8 bases not matched to a gene; V was cut back by 2 bases and J by 4 bases. Per the germline V gene, CDR1 is SGHDT and CDR2 is YYEEEE. CDR3 region: CASSLWEAGGIETQYF. The CDR3, as DNA: TGTGCCAGCAGCTTATGGGAAGCGGGAGGGATAGAGACCCAGTACTTC.

The gene calls are TRBV6-5 and TRBJ2-7; D gene ambiguous. V lost 2 bases and J 7 bases, leaving 6 bases between the germline ends. Germline V gene lookup returns CDR1 MNHEY and CDR2 SVGAGI. This CDR3 comprises 11 residues. The CDR3 DNA sequence: TGTGCCAGCAGTTACCGCGGAGAGCAGTACGTC. Translated, it gives CASSYRGEQYV.

This chain joins TRBV27 and TRBJ2-3, with D perhaps TRBD2 (5 bases). Trimming took off 8 bases at V and 2 bases at J, with 11 bases between the two ends. The germline V gene encodes CDR1 MNHEY and CDR2 SMNVEV (reference sequence). The CDR3 extends over 13 amino acids. CDR3 coding DNA: TGTGCCAGCGGTCCGGGGAACACAGATACGCAGTATTTT. As protein: CASGPGNTDTQYF.

The gene calls are TRBV7-9 and TRBJ1-1, with 9 bases aligning to TRBD1. This CDR3 has 13 amino acids. J was trimmed by 8 bases and V by 5 bases; bases with no gene match: 6. The germline V gene encodes CDR1 SEHNR and CDR2 FQNEAQ (reference sequence). The CDR3: CASSTGGTREAFF. In nucleotides, the CDR3 is TGTGCCAGCAGCACAGGGGGCACTAGGGAAGCTTTCTTT.

The genes are TRBV9 and TRBJ2-1; no clear D gene. V gave up 4 bases and J gave up 5 bases, with 13 bases separating them. The CDR3 consists of 14 residues. Germline V gene sequence: CDR1 SGDLS, CDR2 YYNGEE. The DNA of the CDR3 is TGTGCCAGCAGCAGGAGAATGGTAGACAATGAGCAGTTCTTC. Translating gives CASSRRMVDNEQFF.

The chain joins TRBV9 to TRBJ2-3; possible D gene TRBD2, 7 bases. Germline V gene data show CDR1 as SGDLS and CDR2 as YYNGEE. The length of the CDR3 is 16 residues. V lost 0 bases, J lost 0 bases, and 11 bases lay in between. CDR3 amino acids: CASSVGGGASTDTQYF. The CDR3 DNA sequence: TGTGCCAGCAGCGTAGGTGGGGGGGCTAGCACAGATACGCAGTATTTT.

This sequence joins TRBV9 and TRBJ1-1; D call uncertain. Trimming stripped 4 bases from V and 6 bases from J, with 19 bases between. In germline, CDR1 is SGDLS, CDR2 YYNGEE. The CDR3 totals 15 residues. CDR3 loop: CASSTRGGEIAEAFF. CDR3 bases: TGTGCCAGCAGCACCCGGGGTGGGGAAATCGCTGAAGCTTTCTTT. The full variable domain, its missing parts supplied by reference TRBV9 and TRBJ1-1, is DSGVTQTPKHLITATGQRVTLRCSPRSGDLSVYWYQQSLDQGLQFLIQYYNGEERAKGNILERFSAQQFPDLHSELNLSSLELGDSALYFCASSTRGGEIAEAFFGQGTRLTVV.

As to this clone: A junction end diverges from the germline sequence, so it may reflect a read error. Other DNA sequences from this sample encode an identical CDR3 as well. This chain links TRBV28 with TRBJ1-1, with D uncertain. Per germline, CDR1 MDHEN and CDR2 SYDVKM. This CDR3 is 13 amino acids long. CDR3 bases: TGTGCCAGCTCAAGGGCAGGAGGCACTGAGGCTTTCTTT. Protein sequence: CASSRAGGTEAFF. The entire variable domain, with the rest obtained from reference TRBV28 and TRBJ1-1, is as follows: DVKVTQSSRYLVKRTGEKVFLECVQDMDHENMFWYRQDPGLGLRLIYFSYDVKMKEKGDIPEGYSVSREKKERFSLILESASTNQTSMYLCASSRAGGTEAFFGQGTRLTVV.